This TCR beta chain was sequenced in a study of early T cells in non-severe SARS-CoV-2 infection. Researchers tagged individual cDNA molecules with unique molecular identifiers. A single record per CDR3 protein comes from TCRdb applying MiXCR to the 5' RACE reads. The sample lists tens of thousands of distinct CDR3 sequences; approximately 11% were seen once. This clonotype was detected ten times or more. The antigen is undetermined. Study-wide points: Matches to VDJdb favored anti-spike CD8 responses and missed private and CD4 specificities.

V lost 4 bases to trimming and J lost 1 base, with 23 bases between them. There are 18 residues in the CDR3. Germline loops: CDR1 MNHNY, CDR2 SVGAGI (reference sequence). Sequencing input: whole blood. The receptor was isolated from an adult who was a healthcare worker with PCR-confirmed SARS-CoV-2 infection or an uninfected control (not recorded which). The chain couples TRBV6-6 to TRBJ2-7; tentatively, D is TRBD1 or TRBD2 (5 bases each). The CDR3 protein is CASSSGAQVASESYEQYF. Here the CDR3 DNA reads TGTGCCAGCAGTTCCGGGGCGCAAGTGGCCAGCGAATCCTACGAGCAGTACTTC.